The 12 T cell receptor beta chains listed next were all sequenced from one sample in a study of regulatory T cells in long-lasting Graves disease. TCR beta libraries were built with iRepertoire HTBI primers and Arm-PCR of CDR3 regions. TCRdb analysed the multiplex PCR reads with MiXCR anew, one entry per CDR3 protein. The table includes roughly 520,000 distinct CDR3 sequences, approximately 12% detected once. Time point defined: newly diagnosed GD, antithyroid drugs for less than 3 months. PBMCs were the source of the RNA used for TCR sequencing. These data were also filed under a second study, of T cells in Graves' hyperthyroidism and ophthalmopathy.

Source: peripheral blood mononuclear cells (PBMCs), taken at new diagnosis, from a patient treated with antithyroid drugs. The receptors were sampled from a woman in her twenties or thirties with Graves disease.

The sample holds many counts of this clonotype. The genes are TRBV27 and TRBJ2-3; 12 bases align to TRBD2. Germline V gives CDR1 MNHEY, CDR2 SMNVEV (reference sequence). The CDR3 is 22 residues long. V shed 8 bases and J 4 bases; nucleotides not matched to a gene: 28. The CDR3 DNA is TGTGCCAGCCTTATGGGGTTTGACATCAGATTACCTAGCGGGAGGGTCGCAGATACGCAGTATTTT. It encodes CASLMGFDIRLPSGRVADTQYF.

The table lists this clonotype with a few counts. This sequence joins TRBV6-5 and TRBJ2-7; 9 bases line up with TRBD2. CDR3 length equals 14 residues. CDR1 is MNHEY and CDR2 is SVGAGI in the germline V gene. V lost 2 bases to trimming and J lost 4 bases; unmatched junction nucleotides: 3. This CDR3 is CASSYAGGPYEQYF. CDR3 DNA sequence: TGTGCCAGCAGTTACGCGGGAGGGCCGTACGAGCAGTACTTC.

This chain connects TRBV12-3 or TRBV12-4 to TRBJ2-7; possibly TRBD2 for D (6 bases). This CDR3 is built from 14 residues. The ends were cut back, 5 bases at V and 3 bases at J, with 14 bases in the middle. The DNA of the CDR3 is TGTGCCAGCAGTCCGAGCGGGTACGTCTACGAGCAGTACTTC. Translation gives CASSPSGYVYEQYF.

This sequence joins TRBV4-1 and TRBJ1-3, with TRBD1 as a possible D gene (6 bases). V was clipped by 0 bases and J by 3 bases, with 12 bases between them. CDR3 length: 16 amino acids. From germline, CDR1 is MGHRA and CDR2 YSYEKL. The CDR3 bases are TGCGCCAGCAGCCAAGATGTTCGGGGGCGTGGAAACACCATATATTTT. This gives the protein CASSQDVRGRGNTIYF.

This clonotype was recorded many times. V and J are TRBV11-2 and TRBJ2-7, with TRBD2 matching over 11 bases. Germline lookup yields CDR1 SGHAT and CDR2 FQNNGV. The V gene end was trimmed by 3 bases and the J gene end by 6 bases; junction bases not matched to a gene: 7. The CDR3 is made up of 15 amino acids. The DNA of the CDR3 is TGTGCCAGCAGCTTTGGTAGCGGGGGGGGGTCCGAGCAGTACTTC. It is translated as CASSFGSGGGSEQYF. The full variable domain, with the rest looked up from reference TRBV11-2 and TRBJ2-7, is EAGVAQSPRYKIIEKRQSVAFWCNPISGHATLYWYQQILGQGPKLLIQFQNNGVVDDSQLPKDRFSAERLKGVDSTLKIQPAKLEDSAVYLCASSFGSGGGSEQYFGPGTRLTVT.

This clonotype was detected once. A read error likely explains this, since a far larger clone differs by one base. Here the CDR3 omits its conserved ending phenylalanine or tryptophan, so a read error is the likely source. This sequence joins TRBV2 and TRBJ2-1; 9 positions match TRBD1. The CDR3 totals 18 residues. J gave up 4 bases and V 5 bases, and 15 bases lay outside the gene matches. Per germline, CDR1 SNHLY and CDR2 FYNNEI. CDR3 nucleotide sequence: TGTGCCAGCAGTAACCCTACTTTTCCGGGACAGGGATACAATGAGCAGTTCTCC. Protein: CASSNPTFPGQGYNEQFS.

This clonotype was found a few times. The chain joins TRBV7-9 to TRBJ2-3; D perhaps matches TRBD2 (6 bases). Deletions cut 5 bases from V and 4 bases from J, with 19 bases between. The CDR3 spans 16 residues. Looked up from germline, CDR1 is SEHNR and CDR2 is FQNEAQ (reference sequence). The CDR3 protein is CASSVTRENGPDTQYF. The CDR3 DNA reads as TGTGCCAGCAGCGTTACGCGGGAAAATGGGCCAGATACGCAGTATTTT.

This clonotype appeared many times. The rearrangement uses TRBV20-1 and TRBJ2-1; 7 nucleotides agree with TRBD2. V lost 4 bases and J lost 7; bases outside the gene matches: 7. Germline CDR1 and CDR2: DFQATT and SNEGSKA (reference sequence). This CDR3 contains 13 residues. The CDR3 region has the DNA TGCAGTGCTAATTCACCACTAGCGAATGAGCAGTTCTTC. Translated: CSANSPLANEQFF.

This clonotype was seen a few times. A much larger clone sits a single nucleotide away, making a read error possible. The V call is TRBV6-2 or TRBV6-3, the J call TRBJ1-2; D remains unclear. The CDR3 length is 14 residues. Trimming took 7 bases from V and 3 from J, leaving 15 bases between them. CDR1 is MNHEY and CDR2 is SVGEGT in the germline V gene. The chain's CDR3 is CASNYLQVDYGYTF. Written as DNA, the CDR3 is TGTGCCAGCAACTACCTGCAGGTTGACTATGGCTACACCTTC.

In its sample, this clonotype was seen a few times. At one boundary the junction diverges from the germline segment, which might be a read error. This sequence joins TRBV6-1 and TRBJ1-2; no clear D gene. The CDR3 runs to 13 residues. Germline lookup yields CDR1 MNHNS and CDR2 SASEGT. CDR3 DNA sequence: TGTGCCAGCACCCACCCCGGCTCCCCCCTCAGTGCCTTC. Translated: CASTHPGSPLSAF.

In this sample, this clonotype turned up once. The V and J genes are TRBV25-1 and TRBJ2-7; D is unresolved. V dropped 3 bases and J dropped 7 bases, with 13 bases sitting between them. The CDR3 runs 13 residues. Per germline, CDR1 MGHDK and CDR2 SYGVNS. The CDR3 loop reads CASSDRVSGEQYF. The CDR3 DNA reads TGTGCCAGCAGTGATCGAGTTTCCGGGGAGCAGTACTTC.

In its sample, this clonotype was seen a few times. This chain links TRBV5-6 with TRBJ1-5; D is ambiguous. Looked up from germline, CDR1 is SGHDT and CDR2 is YYEEEE. V was pared by 5 bases and J by 3 bases, with 15 bases between. The CDR3 sequence is 15 residues long. The CDR3 DNA reads TGTGCCAGCAGTCACAGCGCGCAAGCCAATCAGCCCCAGCATTTT. Translation gives CASSHSAQANQPQHF.